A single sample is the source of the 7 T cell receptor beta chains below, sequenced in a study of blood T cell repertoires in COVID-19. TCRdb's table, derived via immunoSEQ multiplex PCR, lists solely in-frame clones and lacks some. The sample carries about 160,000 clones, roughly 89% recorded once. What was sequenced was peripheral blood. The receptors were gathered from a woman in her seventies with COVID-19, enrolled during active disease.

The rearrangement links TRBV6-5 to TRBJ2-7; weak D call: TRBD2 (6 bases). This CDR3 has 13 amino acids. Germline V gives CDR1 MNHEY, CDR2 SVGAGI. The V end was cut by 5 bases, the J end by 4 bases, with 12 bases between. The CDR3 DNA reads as TGTGCCAGCAGTCGGCAGGAGGGTTACGAGCAGTACTTC. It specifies CASSRQEGYEQYF.

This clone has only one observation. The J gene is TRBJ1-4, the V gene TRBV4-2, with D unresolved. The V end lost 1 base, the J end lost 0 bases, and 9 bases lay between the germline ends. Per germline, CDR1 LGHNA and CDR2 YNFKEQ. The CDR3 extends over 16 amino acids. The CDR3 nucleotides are TGTGCCAGCAGCCAAGGTCACGGAGCAACTAATGAAAAACTGTTTTTT. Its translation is CASSQGHGATNEKLFF.

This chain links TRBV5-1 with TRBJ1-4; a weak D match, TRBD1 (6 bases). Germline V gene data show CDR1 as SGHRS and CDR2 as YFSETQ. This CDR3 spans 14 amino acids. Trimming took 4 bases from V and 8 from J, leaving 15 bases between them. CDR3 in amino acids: CASSPDSSNEKLFF. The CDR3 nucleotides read TGCGCCAGCAGCCCGGACAGTTCAAACGAAAAACTGTTTTTT.

The CDR3 loop reads CASSPPHDTGSSYNEQFF. The CDR3 DNA is TGTGCCAGCTCACCACCACACGACACGGGGAGCTCCTACAATGAGCAGTTCTTC. The rearrangement uses TRBV18 and TRBJ2-1, with TRBD2 as a possible D gene (5 bases). This CDR3 contains 18 residues. V was pared by 0 bases and J by 0 bases, with 15 bases between. Germline CDR1 is KGHSH and CDR2 is LQKENI. Based on the CDR3 plus reference TRBV18 and TRBJ2-1, the full variable domain is NAGVMQNPRHLVRRRGQEARLRCSPMKGHSHVYWYRQLPEEGLKFMVYLQKENIIDESGMPKERFSAEFPKEGPSILRIQQVVRGDSAAYFCASSPPHDTGSSYNEQFFGPGTRLTVL.

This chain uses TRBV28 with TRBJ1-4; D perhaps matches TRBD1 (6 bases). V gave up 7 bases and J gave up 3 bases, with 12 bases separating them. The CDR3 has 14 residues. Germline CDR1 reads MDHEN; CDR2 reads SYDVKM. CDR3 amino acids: CASILDRSNEKLFF. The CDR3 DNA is TGTGCCAGCATCTTGGACAGATCTAATGAAAAACTGTTTTTT.

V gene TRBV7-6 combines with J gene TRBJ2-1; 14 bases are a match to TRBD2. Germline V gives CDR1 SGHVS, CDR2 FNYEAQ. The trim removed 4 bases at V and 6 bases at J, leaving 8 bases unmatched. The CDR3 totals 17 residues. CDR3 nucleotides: TGTGCCAGCAGCTCAAAAGCCGGGACTAGCGGGGGCAATGAGCAGTTCTTC. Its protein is CASSSKAGTSGGNEQFF.

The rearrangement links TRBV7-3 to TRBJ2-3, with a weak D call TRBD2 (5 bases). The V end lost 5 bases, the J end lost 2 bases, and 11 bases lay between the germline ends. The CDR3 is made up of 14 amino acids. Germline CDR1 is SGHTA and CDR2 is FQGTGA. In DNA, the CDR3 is TGTGCCAGCAGCCCTGGACTCTCCACAGATACGCAGTATTTT. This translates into CASSPGLSTDTQYF. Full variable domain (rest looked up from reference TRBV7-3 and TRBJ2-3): GAGVSQTPSNKVTEKGKYVELRCDPISGHTALYWYRQSLGQGPEFLIYFQGTGAADDSGLPNDRFFAVRPEGSVSTLKIQRTERGDSAVYLCASSPGLSTDTQYFGPGTRLTVL.